This T cell receptor beta chain derives from a study of T cells in localized non-small cell lung cancer. Findings and limits, study-wide: Clonality of T cells reached its maximum in uninvolved adjacent lung, surpassing tumor. Appearances in adjacent lung were noted for a median 57 of the top 100 tumor clones.

This clone was observed once. Its matching antigen is unknown. The table came from immunoSEQ multiplex PCR; TCRdb's copy has only in-frame clones and leaves some out. Of 45,000 to 60,000 clones listed, about 86% are singletons. The sequence came from a man aged 40 to 70 with stage II lung adenocarcinoma. This specimen consisted of PBMCs, obtained before any cancer treatment.

CDR3 nucleotide sequence: TGTGCCAGCAGTGGGAGAACTGAAGCTTTCTTT. Translating gives CASSGRTEAFF. The gene calls are TRBV2 and TRBJ1-1, with D unresolved. V was trimmed by 4 bases and J by 5 bases, leaving 5 bases between them. The germline V gene has CDR1 SNHLY and CDR2 FYNNEI. The CDR3 spans 11 residues.